Below are 30 T cell receptor beta chains sequenced from a single sample in a study of T cell repertoires in cytomegalovirus infection. The antigens of these receptors remain unknown. Using its own MiXCR run on the reads, TCRdb lists one record per CDR3 protein. This sample yields some 500,000 distinct CDR3 sequences, of which approximately 40% are seen a single time; around 48% belongs to the top ten. The sequenced sample was cultured PBMCs, obtained from culture after CMV antigen stimulation. These receptors were taken from a human donor in good health (CMV status not recorded). Some clones in this sample may be carry-over from other donors' samples.

The chain couples TRBV18 to TRBJ2-3; 10 bases match TRBD2. The V and J ends lost 0 bases and 0 bases, in that order; junction bases with no gene match: 3. CDR1 and CDR2 (germline): KGHSH, LQKENI. This CDR3 is built from 17 residues. In DNA form, the CDR3 reads TGTGCCAGCTCACCACCCCGGACTAGCGGTAGCACAGATACGCAGTATTTT. The encoded protein is CASSPPRTSGSTDTQYF.

This rearrangement joins TRBV23-1 to TRBJ2-2, with 7 bases identical to TRBD1. TRBV23-1 is filed as an ORF, its function uncertain. V lost 6 bases to trimming and J lost 3 bases; unmatched junction nucleotides: 7. CDR3 length: 15 residues. The CDR3 reads CASSRDRADTGELFF. The CDR3 DNA reads as TGCGCCAGCAGCCGCGACAGGGCGGACACCGGGGAGCTGTTTTTT.

The chain employs TRBV20-1 and TRBJ2-1; 12 bases align to TRBD2. The CDR3 runs 15 residues. Germline V CDR1 and CDR2: DFQATT, SNEGSKA (reference sequence). V lost 6 bases and J lost 4; bases outside the gene matches: 7. Here the CDR3 reads CSAGLAGGRYNEQFF. The DNA for the CDR3 is TGCAGTGCCGGGCTAGCGGGAGGGCGGTACAATGAGCAGTTCTTC.

This chain links TRBV20-1 with TRBJ2-1; 12 positions match TRBD2. The CDR3 extends over 14 amino acids. With 1 base clipped from V and 9 bases from J, the junction kept 4 bases outside the gene matches. Germline V gene sequence: CDR1 DFQATT, CDR2 SNEGSKA (reference sequence). In DNA, the CDR3 is TGCAGTGCTAGAGCGACTAGCGGGAGCGGTGAGCAGTTCTTC. Translation gives CSARATSGSGEQFF.

This clonotype appeared a single time. The gene calls are TRBV5-1 and TRBJ2-7; D is uncertain. Trimming removed 5 bases from V and 6 bases from J, with 15 bases in between. Germline CDR1 and CDR2: SGHRS and YFSETQ. This CDR3 has 13 amino acids. For the CDR3, the DNA is TGCGCCAGCAGTCGTTCCAGCCCCGTCGAGCAGTACTTC. It codes for CASSRSSPVEQYF.

This sequence joins TRBV6-2 or TRBV6-3 and TRBJ2-7; 7 nucleotides match TRBD1. V trimming: 11 bases; J trimming: 3 bases; junction bases outside the gene matches: 10. Germline-derived CDR1 and CDR2 are MNHEY and SVGEGT. The CDR3 loop spans 13 amino acids. CDR3 amino acids: CASQGVKNYEQYF. The CDR3 coding sequence is TGTGCCTCCCAGGGGGTCAAAAACTACGAGCAGTACTTC.

Many counts were recorded for this clonotype. The chain couples TRBV7-2 to TRBJ2-2, with a tentative D call TRBD1 (6 bases). Germline assignment: CDR1 SGHTA and CDR2 FQGNSA. This CDR3 has 15 amino acids. With 2 bases removed from V and 3 bases from J, the gap between germline ends came to 10 bases. In DNA form, the CDR3 reads TGTGCCAGCAGCTTAAGGGACACTTACACCGGGGAGCTGTTTTTT. Its translation is CASSLRDTYTGELFF.

The rearrangement links TRBV18 to TRBJ2-7; the match to TRBD1 covers 12 bases. V lost 2 bases, J lost 4 bases, and 3 bases stayed unmatched. Germline lookup yields CDR1 KGHSH and CDR2 LQKENI. This CDR3 is 15 amino acids long. The CDR3 nucleotides read TGTGCCAGCTCACCAGGGACAGGGGGCCGGTACGAGCAGTACTTC. Amino acids: CASSPGTGGRYEQYF.

V gene TRBV7-9 combines with J gene TRBJ2-5; tentative D call: TRBD2 (6 bases). Germline CDR1 SEHNR, CDR2 FQNEAQ (reference sequence). V was pared by 5 bases and J by 5 bases, with 24 bases between. The CDR3 loop spans 17 amino acids. In DNA form, the CDR3 reads TGTGCCAGCAGCCCCCCACGGGGACTTAGCGTTCGGGAGACCCAGTACTTC. Amino acid sequence: CASSPPRGLSVRETQYF.

This clonotype has a handful of counts. V gene TRBV14 combines with J gene TRBJ2-7; D is perhaps TRBD2 (5 bases). CDR3 length: 13 amino acids. With 1 base removed from V and 5 bases from J, the gap between germline ends came to 9 bases. In germline, CDR1 is SGHDN, CDR2 FVKESK. The CDR3 bases are TGTGCCAGCAGCCAAGTTCGGGGAGACGAGCAGTACTTC. This gives the protein CASSQVRGDEQYF. The whole variable domain, filled in from reference TRBV14 and TRBJ2-7, reads EAGVTQFPSHSVIEKGQTVTLRCDPISGHDNLYWYRRVMGKEIKFLLHFVKESKQDESGMPNNRFLAERTGGTYSTLKVQPAELEDSGVYFCASSQVRGDEQYFGPGTRLTVT.

This chain connects TRBV4-1 to TRBJ1-3, with TRBD1 identical over 7 bases. Looked up from germline, CDR1 is MGHRA and CDR2 is YSYEKL. The V gene end was trimmed by 6 bases and the J gene end by 8 bases; junction bases not matched to a gene: 13. The CDR3 totals 15 residues. The CDR3 DNA is TGCGCCAGCAGGCCCGAGGAGGGGGCGAGATACACCATATATTTT. This encodes CASRPEEGARYTIYF.

This clonotype was observed once. This rearrangement joins TRBV5-4 to TRBJ2-1, with unresolved D. CDR1 is SGHNT, CDR2 YYREEE, per germline (reference sequence). The CDR3 has 15 amino acids. Trimming took 4 bases from V and 2 from J, leaving 13 bases between them. CDR3 coding DNA: TGTGCCAGCAGCCCTTGGGTGGGTACCTACAATGAGCAGTTCTTC. This sequence encodes CASSPWVGTYNEQFF.

This clonotype showed up many times. The chain is built from TRBV7-2 and TRBJ1-2; D uncertain. The V and J ends lost 6 bases and 4 bases respectively, with 9 bases between them. This CDR3 is 12 amino acids long. The germline CDR1 and CDR2 sequences are SGHTA and FQGNSA. CDR3 nucleotide sequence: TGTGCCAGCAGACTGGTCACCTATGGCTACACCTTC. As protein: CASRLVTYGYTF. The whole variable domain, remainder taken from reference TRBV7-2 and TRBJ1-2, is GAGVSQSPSNKVTEKGKDVELRCDPISGHTALYWYRQSLGQGLEFLIYFQGNSAPDKSGLPSDRFSAERTGGSVSTLTIQRTQQEDSAVYLCASRLVTYGYTFGSGTRLTVV.

The chain combines TRBV11-3 with TRBJ1-6; possible D gene TRBD1, 5 bases. The CDR3 extends over 13 amino acids. V lost 4 bases to trimming and J lost 9 bases, with 10 bases between them. Per germline, CDR1 SGHNT and CDR2 YENEEA. The CDR3 DNA reads TGTGCCAGCAGCTCGGGGCCCAGTTCACCCCTCCACTTT. As protein: CASSSGPSSPLHF. Combining the CDR3 with reference TRBV11-3 and TRBJ1-6 gives the whole variable domain EAGVVQSPRYKIIEKKQPVAFWCNPISGHNTLYWYLQNLGQGPELLIRYENEEAVDDSQLPKDRFSAERLKGVDSTLKIQPAELGDSAVYLCASSSGPSSPLHFGNGTRLTVT.

The J gene is TRBJ2-1, the V gene TRBV7-2; no reliable D call. There are 13 residues in the CDR3. CDR1 is SGHTA and CDR2 is FQGNSA in the germline V gene. Trimming removed 3 bases at V and 5 bases at J, with 8 bases between. CDR3 nucleotides: TGTGCCAGCAGCTTGGCGGCCAACAATGAGCAGTTCTTC. Its protein is CASSLAANNEQFF.

The chain is built from TRBV19 and TRBJ2-6; the match to TRBD2 covers 8 bases. Germline V gene data show CDR1 as LNHDA and CDR2 as SQIVND (reference sequence). After removal of 5 bases from V and 0 bases from J, the junction contained 12 bases not matched to a gene. The CDR3 is 19 residues long. In DNA, the CDR3 is TGTGCCAGTAGTCCTGGGTTAGCGGGATCCCACTCTGGGGCCAACGTCCTGACTTTC. This encodes CASSPGLAGSHSGANVLTF. Based on the CDR3 plus reference TRBV19 and TRBJ2-6, the full variable domain is DGGITQSPKYLFRKEGQNVTLSCEQNLNHDAMYWYRQDPGQGLRLIYYSQIVNDFQKGDIAEGYSVSREKKESFPLTVTSAQKNPTAFYLCASSPGLAGSHSGANVLTFGAGSRLTVL.

This clonotype was observed many times. The chain is built from TRBV7-8 and TRBJ2-2; weak D call: TRBD1 (6 bases). This CDR3 is built from 12 residues. Trimming left V 8 bases short and J 6 bases short, with 10 bases between. From germline, CDR1 is SGHVS and CDR2 FQNEAQ. CDR3 sequence: CASPQGSGELFF. The DNA of the CDR3 is TGTGCCAGCCCACAGGGTTCCGGGGAGCTGTTTTTT.

This clonotype was observed a handful of times. Written as DNA, the CDR3 is TGTGCCAGCAGCCTCAGAGGGACAGGGGACACCGGGGAGCTGTTTTTT. This gives the protein CASSLRGTGDTGELFF. The rearrangement joins TRBV7-2 to TRBJ2-2, with 10 bases lining up with TRBD1. The CDR3 extends over 16 amino acids. Per the germline V gene, CDR1 is SGHTA and CDR2 is FQGNSA. After removal of 5 bases from V and 3 bases from J, the junction contained 6 bases not matched to a gene.

The chain joins TRBV7-2 to TRBJ1-5, with 7 bases lining up with TRBD1. Germline CDR1 is SGHTA and CDR2 is FQGNSA. The CDR3 runs 15 residues. V shed 5 bases, J shed 5 bases, and the junction held 9 bases outside the gene matches. In nucleotides, the CDR3 is TGTGCCAGCAGCCCCTCGACAGGGCCCGATCAGCCCCAGCATTTT. It specifies CASSPSTGPDQPQHF.

In DNA form, the CDR3 reads TGTGCCAGCAAATGGTTCTCCTATAATTCACCCCTCCACTTT. Translation: CASKWFSYNSPLHF. This chain uses TRBV28 with TRBJ1-6, with no clear D. CDR1 MDHEN and CDR2 SYDVKM come from the germline V gene. V was trimmed by 7 bases and J by 0 bases, leaving 7 bases between them. This CDR3 is 14 amino acids long.

This sequence joins TRBV7-8 and TRBJ2-5; D is unclear. V was shortened by 6 bases and J by 5 bases, with 13 bases between the two germline ends. CDR1 and CDR2 from the germline V gene are SGHVS and FQNEAQ. The CDR3 consists of 13 residues. The CDR3: CASRGREGETQYF. The CDR3 DNA reads as TGTGCCAGCAGGGGTAGGGAAGGGGAGACCCAGTACTTC.

This sequence joins TRBV29-1 and TRBJ2-5, with D perhaps matching TRBD1 or TRBD2 (5 bases each). Looked up from germline, CDR1 is SQVTM and CDR2 is ANQGSEA. This CDR3 spans 16 amino acids. Trimming took 3 bases from V and 4 from J, leaving 21 bases between them. CDR3 sequence reads: CSVDQVGRELGETQYF. The CDR3, as DNA: TGCAGCGTTGATCAGGTCGGCAGGGAGTTAGGAGAGACCCAGTACTTC.

This clonotype was counted only a few times. Germline and junction disagree at one end, which may indicate a read error. The chain employs TRBV12-3 or TRBV12-4 and TRBJ1-2; perhaps TRBD1 as D (5 bases). This CDR3 has 13 residues. CDR3 amino acids: CASSLDSSVGYTF. CDR3 in DNA: TGTGCCAGCAGCTTAGACAGTTCTGTGGGCTACACCTTC.

V usage is TRBV7-9 and J usage is TRBJ2-2, with a possible D match to TRBD2 (7 bases). The V gene's germline CDR1 is SEHNR and CDR2 FQNEAQ (reference sequence). The V end lost 1 base, the J end lost 7 bases, and 19 bases lay between the germline ends. This CDR3 is 17 amino acids long. The CDR3, as DNA: TGTGCCAGCAGCTTAGGGGGGCGGGGGCTTCGGCACGGGGAGCTGTTTTTT. This sequence encodes CASSLGGRGLRHGELFF.

The chain uses TRBV28 and TRBJ2-3; TRBD2 matches at 13 bases. The CDR3 has 17 amino acids. V shed 2 bases and J 2 bases; nucleotides not matched to a gene: 4. The germline V gene encodes CDR1 MDHEN and CDR2 SYDVKM. The CDR3 sequence: CASSLPGLAGDTDTQYF. Written as DNA, the CDR3 is TGTGCCAGCAGTTTACCCGGACTAGCGGGGGACACAGATACGCAGTATTTT.

This clonotype appeared a few times. The genes are TRBV28 and TRBJ2-5, with TRBD2 identical over 7 bases. The CDR3 extends over 14 amino acids. V lost 3 bases and J lost 1; bases outside the gene matches: 2. Germline V gene lookup returns CDR1 MDHEN and CDR2 SYDVKM. In DNA form, the CDR3 reads TGTGCCAGCAGTTTGGGACTAACCCAAGAGACCCAGTACTTC. Its protein product is CASSLGLTQETQYF.

The chain recombines TRBV7-2 with TRBJ1-2, with D tentatively TRBD1 (5 bases). The CDR3 has 14 amino acids. Germline V CDR1 and CDR2: SGHTA, FQGNSA. Trimming took off 5 bases at V and 4 bases at J, with 14 bases between the two ends. Written as DNA, the CDR3 is TGTGCCAGCAGCCCGCGGGGGGTGAGCTATGGCTACACCTTC. Translation gives CASSPRGVSYGYTF.

The gene calls are TRBV20-1 and TRBJ2-1; TRBD2 agrees at 7 bases. The CDR3 contains 16 residues. Germline trimming cut 0 bases from V and 4 bases from J; bases unmatched to any gene: 9. Per germline, CDR1 DFQATT and CDR2 SNEGSKA (reference sequence). In DNA form, the CDR3 reads TGCAGTGCTAGAGAGCGGGGGACGGTTAATTACAATGAGCAGTTCTTC. This translates into CSARERGTVNYNEQFF.

The chain combines TRBV19 with TRBJ2-2; the D is unclear. Germline CDR1 and CDR2: LNHDA and SQIVND (reference sequence). The CDR3 spans 13 residues. V was pared by 6 bases and J by 6 bases, with 11 bases between. CDR3 nucleotides: TGTGCCAGTAGGGTCAACAGCGCCGGGGAGCTGTTTTTT. Translated: CASRVNSAGELFF.

The rearrangement links TRBV20-1 to TRBJ1-6; weak D call: TRBD1 (6 bases). The germline V gene encodes CDR1 DFQATT and CDR2 SNEGSKA (reference sequence). V lost 6 bases to trimming and J lost 3 bases, with 9 bases between them. The CDR3 length is 13 residues. CDR3 in DNA: TGCAGTGCGGCGGACAGCTATAATTCACCCCTCCACTTT. Its translation is CSAADSYNSPLHF.